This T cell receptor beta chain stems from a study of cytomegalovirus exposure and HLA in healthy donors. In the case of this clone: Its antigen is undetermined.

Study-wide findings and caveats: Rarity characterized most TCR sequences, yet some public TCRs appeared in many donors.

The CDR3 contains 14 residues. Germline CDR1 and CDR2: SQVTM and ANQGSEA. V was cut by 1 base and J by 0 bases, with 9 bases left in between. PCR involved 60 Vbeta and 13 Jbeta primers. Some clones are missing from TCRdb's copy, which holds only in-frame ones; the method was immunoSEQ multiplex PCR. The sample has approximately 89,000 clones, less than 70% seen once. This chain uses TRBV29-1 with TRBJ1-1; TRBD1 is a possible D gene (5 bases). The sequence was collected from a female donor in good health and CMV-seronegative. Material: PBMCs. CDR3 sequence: CSVEGGTLNTEAFF. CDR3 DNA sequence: TGCAGCGTTGAAGGGGGCACATTGAACACTGAAGCTTTCTTT.